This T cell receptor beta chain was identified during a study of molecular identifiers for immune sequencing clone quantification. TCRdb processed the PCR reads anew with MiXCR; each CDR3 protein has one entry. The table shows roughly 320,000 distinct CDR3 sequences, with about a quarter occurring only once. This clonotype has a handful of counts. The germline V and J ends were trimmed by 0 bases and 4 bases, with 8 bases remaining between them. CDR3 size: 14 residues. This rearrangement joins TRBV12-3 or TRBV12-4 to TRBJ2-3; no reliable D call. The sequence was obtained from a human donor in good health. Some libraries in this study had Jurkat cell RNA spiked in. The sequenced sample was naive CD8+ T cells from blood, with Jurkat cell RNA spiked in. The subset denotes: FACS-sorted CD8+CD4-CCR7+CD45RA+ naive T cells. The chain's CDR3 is CASSLAPWADTQYF. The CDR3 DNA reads TGTGCCAGCAGTTTAGCGCCCTGGGCAGATACGCAGTATTTT.